This TCR beta chain is drawn from a study of human T cells and chemical hapten exposure. Points from the study as a whole: PT1 expanded TCR counts and patch test score correlated positively.

The time point is: patch test 1, 2 weeks after DPC sensitization. Treatment denoted: therapeutic diphenylcyclopropenone sensitization with weekly scalp DPC. Blood draws came first, before each patch test. The CDR3 runs to 12 residues. Germline assignment: CDR1 LGHDT and CDR2 YNNKEL (reference sequence). V was pared by 1 base and J by 4 bases, with 5 bases between. TCRdb analysed the RACE reads with MiXCR anew, one entry per CDR3 protein. Of around 53,000 distinct CDR3 sequences listed, less than 10% are singletons. This clonotype was seen at least ten times. Its target is not known. This chain uses TRBV3-1 with TRBJ2-7; D is ambiguous. This specimen was whole blood, taken in connection with sensitization to the hapten diphenylcyclopropenone (DPC). This TCR derives from a woman in her 50s with alopecia areata. Some clones in this sample may be carry-over from other donors' samples. The CDR3 reads CASSQVQYEQYF. DNA of the CDR3: TGTGCCAGCAGCCAAGTTCAATACGAGCAGTACTTC.